This T cell receptor (beta chain) was observed in a study of vaccination effects on CD4 cells after COVID-19. Study background: IL-2 at 10 IU/ml and peptides at about 9.2 ug/ml were added to cultured PBMC, approximately 1.9 million per well. Study-wide results and caveats: Infection- and vaccine-induced clones contracted markedly late after vaccination. In healthy vaccinees, only 1 of 255 vaccine-induced clones cross-reacted with common cold coronaviruses.

The CDR3 runs 15 residues. Trimming cost V 6 bases and J 5 bases; bases outside gene matches: 11. The germline gives CDR1 SNHLY, CDR2 FYNNEI. Subsequent to roughly 9 days of culture, CD4+ T cells were isolated. The study found no prior SARS-CoV-2 infection in the vaccine recipients, who tested negative for nucleocapsid antibodies. Using immunoSEQ multiplex PCR, the repertoire was profiled, and TCRdb retains in-frame clones only, with some absent. The sample has around 40,000 clones; roughly 65% are singletons. Concerning this clone itself: Its antigen is still unknown.

The input for sequencing was CD4+ T cells from PBMCs cultured without peptide, taken before COVID-19 vaccination. The chain recombines TRBV2 with TRBJ1-2; 8 nucleotides line up with TRBD1. This TCR derives from a human donor who received a COVID-19 vaccine. The CDR3 spells CASSNQPGQVYGYTF. CDR3 DNA sequence: TGTGCCAGCAGCAATCAACCGGGACAGGTTTATGGCTACACCTTC.